The 24 T cell receptor beta chains below come from one sample, sequenced in a study of shared clonotypes between healthy human individuals. Naive CD8 cells lacked CD45RO, underwent positive selection for CCR7 and left out terminally differentiated effector memory CD45RA+ cells. TCRdb's copy holds only in-frame clones and misses some; the assay was immunoSEQ multiplex PCR. The sample lists about 750,000 clones, almost 95% occurring once. Sequences were obtained from naive CD8+ T cells sorted from blood. The source of these receptors is a man aged 25-45 years in good health.

The chain carries TRBV27 and TRBJ2-1, with D perhaps matching TRBD2 (6 bases). Germline V CDR1 and CDR2: MNHEY, SMNVEV (reference sequence). The CDR3 covers 16 residues. Trimming removed 1 base from V and 6 bases from J, with 16 bases in between. CDR3 sequence: CASSLWASDPTNEQFF. CDR3 bases: TGTGCCAGCAGTTTATGGGCTAGCGATCCGACCAATGAGCAGTTCTTC.

V and J are TRBV5-5 and TRBJ2-3; D call uncertain. The CDR3 is 14 amino acids. Trimming removed 0 bases at V and 1 base at J, with 6 bases between. Germline CDR1 reads SGHKS; CDR2 reads YYEKEE (reference sequence). CDR3 sequence (DNA): TGTGCCAGCAGCTTGGACCGTGGCACAGATACGCAGTATTTT. Translating it yields CASSLDRGTDTQYF.

This clone is a singleton in its sample. The chain uses TRBV4-1 and TRBJ2-1, with 10 bases lining up with TRBD2. The germline CDR1 and CDR2 sequences are MGHRA and YSYEKL. Trimming cost V 3 bases and J 9 bases; bases outside gene matches: 8. The CDR3 totals 15 residues. CDR3 coding DNA: TGCGCCAGCAGCCACCCTAGCGGGAGAGAGAGTGAGCAGTTCTTC. Protein: CASSHPSGRESEQFF.

The chain combines TRBV30 with TRBJ1-2; D call uncertain. Germline V CDR1 and CDR2: GTSNPN, SVGIG (reference sequence). V lost 0 bases and J 2 bases, leaving 19 bases between the germline ends. The CDR3 runs 17 residues. The chain's CDR3 is CAWSVPDAIPLNYGYTF. DNA for the CDR3: TGTGCCTGGAGTGTACCAGATGCCATCCCTCTAAACTATGGCTACACCTTC.

V and J are TRBV7-6 and TRBJ1-1; maybe TRBD1 (5 bases). The germline V and J ends were trimmed by 5 bases and 1 base, with 8 bases remaining between them. The CDR3 sequence is 13 residues long. Germline CDR1 reads SGHVS; CDR2 reads FNYEAQ. This CDR3 is CASSLRANTEAFF. In nucleotides, the CDR3 is TGTGCCAGCAGCCTCAGGGCGAACACTGAAGCTTTCTTT.

The chain combines TRBV7-9 with TRBJ1-1; D remains unclear. The V end was cut by 8 bases, the J end by 1 base, with 17 bases between. Per germline, CDR1 SEHNR and CDR2 FQNEAQ (reference sequence). This CDR3 is built from 15 residues. The CDR3 protein is CASPIIGTPNTEAFF. As DNA, the CDR3 is TGTGCCAGCCCTATAATAGGCACCCCGAACACTGAAGCTTTCTTT.

This clone appeared once. The chain carries TRBV7-9 and TRBJ2-1; TRBD2 agrees at 9 bases. The CDR3 runs 15 residues. Germline CDR1 and CDR2: SEHNR and FQNEAQ (reference sequence). The ends lost 5 bases at V and 9 bases at J; junction bases unmatched: 11. As DNA, the CDR3 is TGTGCCAGCAGCCCGAGAGGGACTAGCAGGGCTGAGCAGTTCTTC. Its translation: CASSPRGTSRAEQFF.

About this clone: The sample holds other DNA sequences that translate to the same CDR3. V gene TRBV11-2 combines with J gene TRBJ2-7, with TRBD1 matching 7 bases. V trimming: 1 base; J trimming: 4 bases; junction bases outside the gene matches: 7. Germline V gives CDR1 SGHAT, CDR2 FQNNGV. The CDR3 sequence is 15 residues long. This CDR3 reads CASSLGQGVFYEQYF. In nucleotides, the CDR3 is TGTGCCAGCAGCTTAGGGCAGGGGGTTTTTTACGAGCAGTACTTC.

The chain recombines TRBV7-9 with TRBJ2-5, with 11 bases aligning to TRBD1. V was pared by 4 bases and J by 5 bases, with 12 bases of the junction left unmatched. The CDR3 runs to 17 residues. The germline V gene encodes CDR1 SEHNR and CDR2 FQNEAQ (reference sequence). The CDR3 sequence is CASSYLADRGRPETQYF. CDR3 bases: TGTGCCAGCAGCTACCTTGCGGACAGGGGGCGCCCGGAGACCCAGTACTTC.

This clone has a single count. The CDR3 spells CASSQVRGGPTLNEQFF. CDR3 nucleotides: TGCGCCAGCAGCCAAGTCCGTGGGGGTCCGACTCTCAATGAGCAGTTCTTC. The V call is TRBV4-1, the J call TRBJ2-1; the D gene could be TRBD1 or TRBD2 (5 bases each). V lost 1 base, J lost 6 bases, and 19 bases lay in between. The CDR3 totals 17 residues. Per germline, CDR1 MGHRA and CDR2 YSYEKL.

The V call is TRBV13, the J call TRBJ2-7; no firm D call. This CDR3 has 12 residues. The germline V gene encodes CDR1 PRHDT and CDR2 FYEKMQ (reference sequence). The ends were cut back, 2 bases at V and 2 bases at J, with 4 bases in the middle. The CDR3 bases are TGTGCCAGCAGCTTACGCACCTACGAGCAGTACTTC. As protein: CASSLRTYEQYF.

V and J are TRBV27 and TRBJ2-7; 8 bases map to TRBD1. Germline assignment: CDR1 MNHEY and CDR2 SMNVEV (reference sequence). V was clipped by 6 bases and J by 1 base; unmatched bases: 8. This CDR3 spans 15 amino acids. In nucleotides, the CDR3 is TGTGCCAGCAGGGAACTACAGGGGGATTCCTACGAGCAGTACTTC. It codes for CASRELQGDSYEQYF.

This clone has only one observation. This sequence joins TRBV11-3 and TRBJ2-1; TRBD2 might be the D (6 bases). CDR3 length equals 18 residues. V lost 0 bases, J lost 0 bases, and 15 bases lay in between. In germline, CDR1 is SGHNT, CDR2 YENEEA. CDR3 protein: CASSLDVWRGGSYNEQFF. The CDR3 bases are TGTGCCAGCAGCTTAGATGTATGGCGGGGAGGCTCCTACAATGAGCAGTTCTTC.

The gene calls are TRBV27 and TRBJ1-5, with no clear D. CDR3 length: 13 residues. Germline V lookup: CDR1 MNHEY, CDR2 SMNVEV (reference sequence). Trimming left V 6 bases short and J 3 bases short, with 9 bases between. The CDR3 DNA reads as TGTGCCAGCAGCAAATGGCCCAATCAGCCCCAGCATTTT. Amino acids: CASSKWPNQPQHF.

The chain couples TRBV25-1 to TRBJ2-5, with D possibly being TRBD1 or TRBD2 (5 bases each). CDR1 is MGHDK and CDR2 is SYGVNS in the germline V gene. The germline V and J ends were trimmed by 1 base and 5 bases, with 11 bases remaining between them. The CDR3 totals 14 residues. The CDR3 DNA follows: TGTGCCAGCAGTGAATGGGGGAGCAGGGAGACCCAGTACTTC. Translation: CASSEWGSRETQYF.

The V and J genes are TRBV27 and TRBJ2-1; 14 nucleotides agree with TRBD2. The CDR3 spans 22 residues. The germline gives CDR1 MNHEY, CDR2 SMNVEV (reference sequence). Trimming at V came to 0 bases and at J to 0 bases, leaving 13 bases not matched to a gene. In DNA form, the CDR3 reads TGTGCCAGCAGTTTATCGGCCGCGGGACTAGCGGGAGTAGGGAGCTCCTACAATGAGCAGTTCTTC. Encoded protein: CASSLSAAGLAGVGSSYNEQFF.

V gene TRBV18 combines with J gene TRBJ1-3; D gene unclear. Trimming removed 2 bases at V and 10 bases at J, with 9 bases between. This CDR3 is 12 amino acids long. Germline V gene data show CDR1 as KGHSH and CDR2 as LQKENI. The CDR3 reads CASSPERGTIYF. The CDR3 coding sequence is TGTGCCAGCTCACCAGAGAGAGGGACCATATATTTT. Supplemented by reference TRBV18 and TRBJ1-3, the full variable domain reads NAGVMQNPRHLVRRRGQEARLRCSPMKGHSHVYWYRQLPEEGLKFMVYLQKENIIDESGMPKERFSAEFPKEGPSILRIQQVVRGDSAAYFCASSPERGTIYFGEGSWLTVV.

The chain employs TRBV4-1 and TRBJ2-7; TRBD1 aligns across 11 bases. V shed 1 base and J 3 bases; nucleotides not matched to a gene: 2. The CDR3 extends over 15 amino acids. Germline assignment: CDR1 MGHRA and CDR2 YSYEKL. CDR3 sequence (DNA): TGCGCCAGCAGCCAAGTAGGGACAGGGGGCTACGAGCAGTACTTC. Translation gives CASSQVGTGGYEQYF.

The chain uses TRBV13 and TRBJ2-3; D gene unclear. Germline V gene sequence: CDR1 PRHDT, CDR2 FYEKMQ (reference sequence). The CDR3 has 12 amino acids. V lost 5 bases, J lost 5 bases, and 8 bases lay in between. CDR3 protein: CASSPHGDTQYF. As DNA, the CDR3 is TGTGCCAGCAGCCCCCATGGAGATACGCAGTATTTT.

The chain is built from TRBV4-3 and TRBJ2-2; D might be TRBD2 (6 bases). The germline V and J ends were trimmed by 0 bases and 0 bases, with 17 bases remaining between them. Germline V gives CDR1 LGHNA, CDR2 YSLEER. This CDR3 spans 19 amino acids. In DNA, the CDR3 is TGCGCCAGCAGCCAAGAGACGAAGATGCGGGGTTCGAACACCGGGGAGCTGTTTTTT. Encoded protein: CASSQETKMRGSNTGELFF.

The chain combines TRBV14 with TRBJ1-1; D possibly corresponds to TRBD1 (5 bases). This CDR3 is built from 16 residues. Trimming took 0 bases from V and 3 from J, leaving 14 bases between them. Germline assignment: CDR1 SGHDN and CDR2 FVKESK. The CDR3 region has the DNA TGTGCCAGCAGCCAAGACCCGCAGGGAGTCGACACTGAAGCTTTCTTT. Encoded protein: CASSQDPQGVDTEAFF.

V gene TRBV9 combines with J gene TRBJ2-3, with a possible D match to TRBD2 (6 bases). Germline V gene lookup returns CDR1 SGDLS and CDR2 YYNGEE. The CDR3 is 17 residues long. V lost 7 bases to trimming and J lost 4 bases, with 25 bases between them. The chain's CDR3 is CASASTGGAGPPDTQYF. The DNA of the CDR3 is TGTGCCAGCGCAAGCACTGGCGGGGCTGGTCCTCCAGATACGCAGTATTTT. Together with reference TRBV9 and TRBJ2-3, the CDR3 gives the full variable domain: DSGVTQTPKHLITATGQRVTLRCSPRSGDLSVYWYQQSLDQGLQFLIQYYNGEERAKGNILERFSAQQFPDLHSELNLSSLELGDSALYFCASASTGGAGPPDTQYFGPGTRLTVL.

This clone was found once. The chain employs TRBV10-2 and TRBJ2-1; TRBD2 agrees at 10 bases. This CDR3 spans 14 amino acids. CDR1 is WSHSY and CDR2 is SAAADI in the germline V gene. V trimming: 8 bases; J trimming: 2 bases; junction bases outside the gene matches: 3. CDR3 DNA sequence: TGCGCCAGCTCCGGGACTAGCGCCTACAATGAGCAGTTCTTC. Its translation is CASSGTSAYNEQFF.

This clone came up once. The chain has TRBV7-9 and TRBJ2-2, with TRBD2 as a possible D gene (6 bases). This CDR3 comprises 16 residues. Germline CDR1 is SEHNR and CDR2 is FQNEAQ (reference sequence). The V gene lost 7 bases and the J gene lost 3 bases, with 18 bases spanning the gap. The CDR3 loop is CASTKTPGEDTGELFF. Here the CDR3 DNA reads TGTGCCAGCACCAAGACTCCGGGAGAGGACACCGGGGAGCTGTTTTTT.